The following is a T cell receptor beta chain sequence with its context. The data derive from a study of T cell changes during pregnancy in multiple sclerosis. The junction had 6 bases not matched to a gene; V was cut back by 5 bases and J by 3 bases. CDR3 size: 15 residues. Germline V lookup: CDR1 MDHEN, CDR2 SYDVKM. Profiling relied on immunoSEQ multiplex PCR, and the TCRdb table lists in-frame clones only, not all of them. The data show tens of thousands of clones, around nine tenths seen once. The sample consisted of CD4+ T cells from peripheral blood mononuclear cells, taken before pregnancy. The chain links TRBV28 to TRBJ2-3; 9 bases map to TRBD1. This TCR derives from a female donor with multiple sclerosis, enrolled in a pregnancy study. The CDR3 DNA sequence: TGTGCCAGCAGTCTTACAGGGGGCGAAACAGATACGCAGTATTTT. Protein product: CASSLTGGETDTQYF.